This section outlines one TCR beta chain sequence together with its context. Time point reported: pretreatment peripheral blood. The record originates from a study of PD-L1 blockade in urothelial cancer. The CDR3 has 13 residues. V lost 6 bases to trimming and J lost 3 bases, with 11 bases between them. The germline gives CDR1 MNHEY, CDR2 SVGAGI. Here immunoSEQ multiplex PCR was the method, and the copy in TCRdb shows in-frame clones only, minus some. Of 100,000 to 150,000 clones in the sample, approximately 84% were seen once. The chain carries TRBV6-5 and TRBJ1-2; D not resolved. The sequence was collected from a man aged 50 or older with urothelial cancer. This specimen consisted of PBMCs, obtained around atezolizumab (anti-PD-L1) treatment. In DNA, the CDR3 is TGTGCCAGCAGCCGTAACAGTGACTATGGCTACACCTTC. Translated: CASSRNSDYGYTF.